Below, 10 T cell receptor beta chains from the same sample are listed, as sequenced in a study of identical twins. TCRdb re-analysed the 5' RACE reads in MiXCR, keeping a single row per CDR3 protein. Of 1.5 million to 2 million distinct CDR3 sequences listed, about 32% are singletons. Sequenced input: cord blood. These receptors all come from a newborn girl in good health.

This clonotype was observed a few times. The genes are TRBV4-2 and TRBJ2-1; D is unresolved. Deletions cut 1 base from V and 6 bases from J, with 13 bases between. Germline V gene data show CDR1 as LGHNA and CDR2 as YNFKEQ. CDR3 length equals 15 residues. The CDR3 nucleotides read TGTGCCAGCAGCCAAGCCCGGTCGGTGGGCAATGAGCAGTTCTTC. This gives the protein CASSQARSVGNEQFF.

This chain connects TRBV14 to TRBJ1-1, with D perhaps matching TRBD1 (5 bases). The CDR3 totals 15 residues. Trimming took 4 bases from V and 3 from J, leaving 15 bases between them. Germline CDR1 SGHDN, CDR2 FVKESK. The CDR3 sequence is CASSPRQGSDTEAFF. The CDR3 coding sequence is TGTGCCAGCAGCCCCCGTCAGGGATCGGACACTGAAGCTTTCTTT.

Only a few counts were recorded for this clonotype. The chain joins TRBV6-1 to TRBJ2-1, with D hard to call. The CDR3 consists of 16 residues. CDR1 and CDR2 (germline): MNHNS, SASEGT. The V gene lost 1 base and the J gene lost 4 bases, with 14 bases spanning the gap. Here the CDR3 reads CASSEDLATPYNEQFF. CDR3 nucleotide sequence: TGTGCCAGCAGTGAAGATTTAGCAACCCCATACAATGAGCAGTTCTTC.

About this clonotype itself: Relative to the germline gene, one junction end is altered; a read error may explain this. The V and J genes are TRBV10-3 and TRBJ2-1, with a possible D match to TRBD2 (5 bases). The CDR3 length is 14 residues. Germline CDR1 is ENHRY and CDR2 is SYGVKD. Written as DNA, the CDR3 is TGTGCCAGCCGTAGTGGGAGCTCCTACGATGAGCAGTTCTTC. This codes for CASRSGSSYDEQFF.

This clonotype has only a few counts. The rearrangement uses TRBV28 and TRBJ2-5, with a weak D call TRBD2 (5 bases). The germline CDR1 and CDR2 sequences are MDHEN and SYDVKM. This CDR3 region has 13 residues. V was clipped by 1 base and J by 11 bases, with 14 bases between them. The DNA of the CDR3 is TGTGCCAGCAGTTTATTTCGGGGAAATGAGCAGTACTTC. Amino acid sequence: CASSLFRGNEQYF.

This clonotype was counted only a few times. This chain joins TRBV5-1 and TRBJ2-3; D gene ambiguous. This CDR3 is built from 13 residues. V lost 6 bases, J lost 5 bases, and 13 bases lay in between. Germline CDR1 reads SGHRS; CDR2 reads YFSETQ. In DNA form, the CDR3 reads TGCGCCAGCACCGCACACCCGGGAGATACGCAGTATTTT. It translates to CASTAHPGDTQYF.

This clonotype was recorded a few times. CDR3 bases: TGTGCCAGCAGCCAATGGGCCCCAGATACGCAGTATTTT. Its protein is CASSQWAPDTQYF. The V call is TRBV14, the J call TRBJ2-3, with D unresolved. This CDR3 has 13 residues. Germline V gives CDR1 SGHDN, CDR2 FVKESK. V gave up 2 bases and J gave up 4 bases, with 7 bases separating them.

The chain couples TRBV11-2 to TRBJ2-3, with D perhaps TRBD2 (7 bases). The CDR3 sequence is 16 residues long. From germline, CDR1 is SGHAT and CDR2 FQNNGV. Between the trimmed V and J ends, which lost 0 bases and 7 bases, there was a span of 17 bases. The DNA for the CDR3 is TGTGCCAGCAGCTTAGATCTGGGGGGGGCGGGTTATACGCAGTATTTT. Residues: CASSLDLGGAGYTQYF.

This chain links TRBV10-3 with TRBJ2-7; D gene ambiguous. The V end lost 3 bases, the J end lost 6 bases, and 9 bases lay between the germline ends. Germline assignment: CDR1 ENHRY and CDR2 SYGVKD. CDR3 length equals 12 residues. The CDR3 spells CAISESSPEQYF. In DNA, the CDR3 is TGTGCCATCAGTGAATCCTCACCCGAGCAGTACTTC.

This clonotype was counted between two and nine times. The chain employs TRBV5-6 and TRBJ2-3; TRBD2 matches at 8 bases. The J segment lost 0 bases and the V segment lost 4 bases, leaving 16 bases of the junction unmatched. The CDR3 totals 19 residues. Germline values: CDR1 SGHDT, CDR2 YYEEEE. CDR3 region: CASSPASGRTPTSTDTQYF. CDR3 DNA sequence: TGTGCCAGCAGCCCAGCCAGCGGGAGAACCCCTACTAGCACAGATACGCAGTATTTT. Full variable domain (outside the CDR3, taken from reference TRBV5-6 and TRBJ2-3): DAGVTQSPTHLIKTRGQQVTLRCSPKSGHDTVSWYQQALGQGPQFIFQYYEEEERQRGNFPDRFSGHQFPNYSSELNVNALLLGDSALYLCASSPASGRTPTSTDTQYFGPGTRLTVL.